The TCR beta chain described here comes from a study of cytomegalovirus exposure and HLA in healthy donors (dated by TCRdb to 2016 to 2017). General notes on the study: According to a later analysis, the 120 or so validation repertoires were produced on the same platform as the roughly 700 repertoires of the first cohort. The study aimed to test whether signatures of past pathogen exposure could be identified by cataloging public T cell receptors. Along with the roughly 610-subject first cohort, a separate validation cohort of over a hundred different subjects was used. To predict cytomegalovirus infection status, the study combined high-throughput TCR immunosequencing, statistical association of individual TCRs with disease status, and machine learning. Summary of the overall study and its limitations: Across donors, most TCR sequences were observed very rarely, whereas some public TCRs were present in many individuals. A few of the identified cytomegalovirus-associated TCR beta chains were confirmed in vitro to be specific for cytomegalovirus antigens. In a later analysis, TCRs clustered in the first cohort were found to also tend to co-occur in the roughly 120 validation repertoires, with around 94% of cluster scores above 0. It was suggested by the authors that the approach could potentially be generalized to other disease states and immunological phenotypes. A later analysis lacked HLA typing for the validation cohort, so it scored co-occurrence in that cohort across all 120 or so repertoires. The classifier was reported to diagnose cytomegalovirus status with high specificity and sensitivity in both the original cohort and the validation cohort. A total of 150 to 200 TCR beta chains were listed by the study as associated with cytomegalovirus.

The germline V gene (reference sequence) provides CDR1 SEHNR and CDR2 FQNEAQ. Cut back by 5 bases and 2 bases, the V and J ends lie 12 bases apart. The CDR3 holds 15 amino acids from the cysteine to the phenylalanine. Solely the CDR3 DNA is kept, with 45 bases framed from the first base. Libraries were built with the immunoSEQ multiplex PCR assay. Per the authors' processing: A statistical classification framework was built for diagnosing cytomegalovirus status from the catalog of TCR beta chain sequences. The immuneACCESS repertoire file appears here via TCRdb, limited to in-frame rearrangements. These files lack a portion of the clones; in checked studies, under half of the deficit traces to unresolved V genes, and the cause of the others is not known. D and trimming come from the DNA, and the V and J calls and clone size come from that table. This sample holds tens of thousands of clones; approximately 88% were observed only once. Under 7.5% of the sample goes to the ten largest clones.

Concerning this clone itself: Its antigen is still unknown. No much larger clone exists at a distance of one base, and base qualities are not known.

The donors belonged to the validation cohort of over a hundred subjects, which was separate from the roughly 670-subject first cohort. The chain is encoded by TRBV7-9 joined to TRBJ2-2; 6 matching bases give a weak D call of TRBD1. The sample comprised PBMCs. The receptor was derived from a woman aged 25 to 45 in good health and CMV-seronegative. Here is the DNA: TGTGCCAGCAGCCGACGACAGGACAACACCGGGGAGCTGTTTTTT. It codes for CASSRRQDNTGELFF.